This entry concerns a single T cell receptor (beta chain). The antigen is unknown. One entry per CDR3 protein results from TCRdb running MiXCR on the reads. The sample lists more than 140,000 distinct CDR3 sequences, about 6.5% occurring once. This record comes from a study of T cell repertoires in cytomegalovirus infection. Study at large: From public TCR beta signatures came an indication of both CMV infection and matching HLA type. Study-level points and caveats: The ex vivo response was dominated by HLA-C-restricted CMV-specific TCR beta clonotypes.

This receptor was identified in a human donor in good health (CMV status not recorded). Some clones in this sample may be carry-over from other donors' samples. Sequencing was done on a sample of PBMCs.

The CDR3, as DNA: TGTGCCACCAGCGACAGGGTGCTTCAGCCCCAGCATTTT. Translating gives CATSDRVLQPQHF. The rearrangement uses TRBV24-1 and TRBJ1-5; 7 bases are shared with TRBD1. Losses at the gene ends were 7 bases for V and 6 bases for J; bases not matched to a gene: 5. Looked up from germline, CDR1 is KGHDR and CDR2 is SFDVKD. The CDR3 has 13 residues.